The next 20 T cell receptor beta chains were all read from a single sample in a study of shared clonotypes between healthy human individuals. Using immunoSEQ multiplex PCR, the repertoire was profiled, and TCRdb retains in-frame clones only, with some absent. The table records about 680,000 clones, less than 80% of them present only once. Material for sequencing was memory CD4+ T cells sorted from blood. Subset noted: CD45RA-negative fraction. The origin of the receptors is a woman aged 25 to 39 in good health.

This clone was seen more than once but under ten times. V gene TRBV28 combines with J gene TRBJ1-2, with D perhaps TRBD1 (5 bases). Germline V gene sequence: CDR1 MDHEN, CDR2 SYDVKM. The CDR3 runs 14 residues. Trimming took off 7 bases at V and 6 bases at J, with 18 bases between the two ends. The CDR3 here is CASNRRGAYDGYTF. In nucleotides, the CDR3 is TGTGCCAGCAACCGAAGGGGCGCTTACGATGGCTACACCTTC.

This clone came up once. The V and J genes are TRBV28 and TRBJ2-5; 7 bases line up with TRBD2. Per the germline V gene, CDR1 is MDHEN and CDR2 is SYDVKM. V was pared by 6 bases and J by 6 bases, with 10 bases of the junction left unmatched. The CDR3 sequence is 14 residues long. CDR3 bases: TGTGCCAGCAGGGCGGGAGTCGTGCAAAAGACCCAGTACTTC. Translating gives CASRAGVVQKTQYF.

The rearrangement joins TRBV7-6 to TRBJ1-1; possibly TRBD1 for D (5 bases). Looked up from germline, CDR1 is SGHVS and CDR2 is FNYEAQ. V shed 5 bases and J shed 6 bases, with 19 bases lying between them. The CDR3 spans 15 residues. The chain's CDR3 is CASSPLGAGTPEAFF. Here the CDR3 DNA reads TGTGCCAGCAGCCCCCTCGGCGCAGGGACCCCTGAAGCTTTCTTT.

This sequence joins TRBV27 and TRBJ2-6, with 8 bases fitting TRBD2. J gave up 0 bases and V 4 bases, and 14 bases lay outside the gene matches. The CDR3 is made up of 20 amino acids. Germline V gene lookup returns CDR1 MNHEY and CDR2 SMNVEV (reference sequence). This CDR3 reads CASSSIYPSGSHSGANVLTF. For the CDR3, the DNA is TGTGCCAGCAGTTCAATATACCCGAGCGGGAGTCACTCTGGGGCCAACGTCCTGACTTTC.

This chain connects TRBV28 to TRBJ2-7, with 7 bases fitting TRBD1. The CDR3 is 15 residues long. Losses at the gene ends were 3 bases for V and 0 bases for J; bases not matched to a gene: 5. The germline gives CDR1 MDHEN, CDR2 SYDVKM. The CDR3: CASSLVGGFSYEQYF. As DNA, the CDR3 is TGTGCCAGCAGTTTGGTAGGGGGCTTCTCCTACGAGCAGTACTTC.

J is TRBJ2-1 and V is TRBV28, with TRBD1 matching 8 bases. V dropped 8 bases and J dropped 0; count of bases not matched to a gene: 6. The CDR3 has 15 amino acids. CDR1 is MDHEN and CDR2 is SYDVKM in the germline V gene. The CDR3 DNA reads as TGTGCCAGCGGTGCAGGGGGCGCCTCCTACAATGAGCAGTTCTTC. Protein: CASGAGGASYNEQFF.

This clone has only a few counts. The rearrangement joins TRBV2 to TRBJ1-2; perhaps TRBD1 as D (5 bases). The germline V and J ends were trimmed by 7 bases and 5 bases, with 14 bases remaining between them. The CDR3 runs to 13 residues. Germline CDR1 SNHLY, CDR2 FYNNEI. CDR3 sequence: CASTRDGGYGYTF. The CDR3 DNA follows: TGTGCCAGCACCCGGGACGGAGGATATGGCTACACCTTC.

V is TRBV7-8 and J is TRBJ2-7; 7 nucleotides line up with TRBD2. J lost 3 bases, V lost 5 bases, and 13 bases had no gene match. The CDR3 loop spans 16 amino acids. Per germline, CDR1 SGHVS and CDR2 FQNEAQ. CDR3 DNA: TGTGCCAGCAGCCTACCCGTCCCGGGAGGCAACTACGAGCAGTACTTC. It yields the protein CASSLPVPGGNYEQYF.

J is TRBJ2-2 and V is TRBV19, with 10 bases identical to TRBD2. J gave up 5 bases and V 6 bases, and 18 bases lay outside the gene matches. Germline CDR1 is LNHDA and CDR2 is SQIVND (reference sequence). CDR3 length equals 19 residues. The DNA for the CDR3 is TGTGCCAGTAGAGGAGCCCTTAGCGGGAGGACACTATCAACCGGGGAGCTGTTTTTT. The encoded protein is CASRGALSGRTLSTGELFF.

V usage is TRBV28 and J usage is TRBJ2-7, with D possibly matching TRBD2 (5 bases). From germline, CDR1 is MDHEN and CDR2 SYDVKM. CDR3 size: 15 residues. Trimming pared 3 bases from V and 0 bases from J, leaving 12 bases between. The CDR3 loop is CASSFGGGSSYEQYF. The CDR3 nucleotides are TGTGCCAGCAGTTTCGGAGGTGGGAGCTCCTACGAGCAGTACTTC. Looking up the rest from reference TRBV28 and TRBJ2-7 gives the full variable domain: DVKVTQSSRYLVKRTGEKVFLECVQDMDHENMFWYRQDPGLGLRLIYFSYDVKMKEKGDIPEGYSVSREKKERFSLILESASTNQTSMYLCASSFGGGSSYEQYFGPGTRLTVT.

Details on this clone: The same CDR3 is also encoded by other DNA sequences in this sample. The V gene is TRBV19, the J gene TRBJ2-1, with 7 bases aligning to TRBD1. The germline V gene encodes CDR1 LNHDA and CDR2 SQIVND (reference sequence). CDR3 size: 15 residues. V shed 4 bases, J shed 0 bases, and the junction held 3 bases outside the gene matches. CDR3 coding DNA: TGTGCCAGTAGTAACAGGGACAGCTCCTACAATGAGCAGTTCTTC. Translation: CASSNRDSSYNEQFF.

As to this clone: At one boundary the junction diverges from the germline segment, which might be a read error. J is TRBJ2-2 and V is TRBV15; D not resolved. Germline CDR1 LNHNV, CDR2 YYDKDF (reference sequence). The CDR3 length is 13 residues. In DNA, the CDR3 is TGTGCCACCAGCAGACCCGACACTGGGGAGCTGTTTTTT. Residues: CATSRPDTGELFF.

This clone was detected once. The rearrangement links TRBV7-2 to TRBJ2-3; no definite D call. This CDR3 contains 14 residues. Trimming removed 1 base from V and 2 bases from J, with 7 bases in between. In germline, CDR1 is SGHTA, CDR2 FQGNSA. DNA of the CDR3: TGTGCCAGCAGCTTAGGGTTCGCCACAGATACGCAGTATTTT. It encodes CASSLGFATDTQYF.

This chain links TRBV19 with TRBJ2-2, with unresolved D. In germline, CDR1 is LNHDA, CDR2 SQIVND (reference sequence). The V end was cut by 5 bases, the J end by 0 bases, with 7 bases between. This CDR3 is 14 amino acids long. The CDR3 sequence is CASSLIPNTGELFF. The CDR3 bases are TGTGCCAGTAGTTTGATCCCGAACACCGGGGAGCTGTTTTTT. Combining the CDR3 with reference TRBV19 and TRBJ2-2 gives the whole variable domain DGGITQSPKYLFRKEGQNVTLSCEQNLNHDAMYWYRQDPGQGLRLIYYSQIVNDFQKGDIAEGYSVSREKKESFPLTVTSAQKNPTAFYLCASSLIPNTGELFFGEGSRLTVL.

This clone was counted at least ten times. CDR3: CASRSGSADTQYF. The CDR3 bases are TGTGCCAGCAGGAGCGGGAGCGCAGATACGCAGTATTTT. The chain has TRBV28 and TRBJ2-3; TRBD2 aligns across 8 bases. J gave up 4 bases and V 6 bases, and 3 bases lay outside the gene matches. The CDR3 length is 13 residues. Germline CDR1 reads MDHEN; CDR2 reads SYDVKM.

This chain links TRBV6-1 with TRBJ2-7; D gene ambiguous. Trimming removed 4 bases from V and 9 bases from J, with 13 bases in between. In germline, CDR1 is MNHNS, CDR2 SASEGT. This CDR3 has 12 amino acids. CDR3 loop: CASSGGRTGQYF. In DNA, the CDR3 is TGTGCCAGCAGTGGGGGTCGTACCGGGCAGTACTTC.

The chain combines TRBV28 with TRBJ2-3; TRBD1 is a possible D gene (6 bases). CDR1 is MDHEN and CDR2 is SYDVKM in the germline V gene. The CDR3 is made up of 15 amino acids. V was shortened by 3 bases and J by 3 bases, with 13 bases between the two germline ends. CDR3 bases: TGTGCCAGCAGTTTTGACAGGAGATTAACAGATACGCAGTATTTT. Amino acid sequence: CASSFDRRLTDTQYF.

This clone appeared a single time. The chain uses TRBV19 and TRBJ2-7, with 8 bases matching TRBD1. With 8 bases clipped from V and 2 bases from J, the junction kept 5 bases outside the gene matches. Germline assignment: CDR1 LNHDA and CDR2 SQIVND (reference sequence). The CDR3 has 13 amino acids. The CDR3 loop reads CASGATGAYEQYF. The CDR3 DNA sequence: TGTGCCAGTGGGGCGACAGGGGCCTACGAGCAGTACTTC.

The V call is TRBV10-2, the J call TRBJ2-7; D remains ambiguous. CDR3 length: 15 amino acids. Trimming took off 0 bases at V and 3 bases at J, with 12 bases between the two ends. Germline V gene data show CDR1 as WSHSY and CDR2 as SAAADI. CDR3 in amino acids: CASSESRNHDYEQYF. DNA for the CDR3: TGCGCCAGCAGTGAGTCAAGGAATCACGACTACGAGCAGTACTTC.

The CDR3 reads CASSRKECTF. The CDR3 DNA follows: TGTGCCAGCAGCCGCAAGGAATGCACCTTC. The chain carries TRBV2 and TRBJ1-2; D unresolved. Germline CDR1 is SNHLY and CDR2 is FYNNEI. CDR3 length: 10 residues. The V gene lost 6 bases and the J gene lost 13 bases, with 12 bases spanning the gap. Combining the CDR3 with reference TRBV2 and TRBJ1-2 gives the whole variable domain EPEVTQTPSHQVTQMGQEVILRCVPISNHLYFYWYRQILGQKVEFLVSFYNNEISEKSEIFDDQFSVERPDGSNFTLKIRSTKLEDSAMYFCASSRKECTFGSGTRLTVV.